This TCR beta chain appears in the sequencing data of a study of blood T cell repertoires in COVID-19. In the source study's methods: Reference gene primer amplification in the assay estimated nucleated cell counts. Sequencing used immunoSEQ multiplex PCR; TCRdb keeps in-frame clones, though not all of them. D and trimming were read from the DNA, whereas the V and J calls and clone size are those reported in that table. The sample gives around 210,000 clones, 70% to 90% of which show up once; 5.1% is in the top ten. The sample taken for sequencing was peripheral blood. This receptor was taken from a man aged 50 to 59 with COVID-19, enrolled during active disease.

The CDR3, as DNA: TGTGCCAGCAGCCAAGCTGTATCTAGCTCGAATGAGCAGTTCTTC. It codes for CASSQAVSSSNEQFF. J is TRBJ2-1 and V is TRBV4-2; possible D gene TRBD2, 5 bases. V was pared by 1 base and J by 7 bases, with 14 bases between. CDR3 length: 15 amino acids. Germline-derived CDR1 and CDR2 are LGHNA and YNFKEQ.